Listed below are T cell receptor beta chains from one sample, sequenced in a study of radiotherapy plus CTLA-4 blockade in lung cancer. TCRdb's table, derived via immunoSEQ multiplex PCR, lists solely in-frame clones and lacks some. The sample records around 55,000 clones, almost 85% being singletons. Sequencing used peripheral blood, obtained from a patient treated with radiotherapy plus ipilimumab. The receptors originated from a human donor with non-small cell lung cancer whose response to radiotherapy plus ipilimumab could not be evaluated. Both conserved end residues are part of each CDR3. D genes are given only for firm matches. Size values are once, few and many counts, or a class for expanded clones, and some rows have none.

d_call: TRBD1; clone_size: few; v_call: TRBV6-6; j_call: TRBJ2-7; cdr3_nt: TGTGCCAGCAGTTCACAGGGGGCGAACGAGCAGTACTTC; cdr3_aa: CASSSQGANEQYF
d_call: .; clone_size: medium-sized; v_call: TRBV4-3; j_call: TRBJ2-5; cdr3_nt: TGCGCCAGCAGCCAAGACCGGGGGATGGGGGACCAAGAGACCCAGTACTTC; cdr3_aa: CASSQDRGMGDQETQYF
d_call: TRBD1; clone_size: .; v_call: TRBV25-1; j_call: TRBJ2-7; cdr3_nt: TGTGCCAGCAGTGAATCAGGGACAGCCAAGACCTACGAGCAGTACTTC; cdr3_aa: CASSESGTAKTYEQYF
d_call: TRBD2; clone_size: once; v_call: TRBV5-1; j_call: TRBJ2-5; cdr3_nt: TGCGCCAGCAGCTCCTGGATTAGCGGGGGAGAGACCCAGTACTTC; cdr3_aa: CASSSWISGGETQYF
d_call: TRBD1; clone_size: .; v_call: TRBV10-3; j_call: TRBJ1-1; cdr3_nt: TGTGCCATCAGAAAATCCCGGGACAGGGATAACACTGAAGCTTTCTTT; cdr3_aa: CAIRKSRDRDNTEAFF
d_call: .; clone_size: .; v_call: TRBV7-8; j_call: TRBJ2-2; cdr3_nt: TGTGCCAGCAGCTTCGTCCGGGGGAGCGGGGAGCTGTTTTTT; cdr3_aa: CASSFVRGSGELFF
d_call: .; clone_size: .; v_call: TRBV10-1; j_call: TRBJ1-2; cdr3_nt: TGCGCCAGCAGTGAGACTGGTACCCCCCGGGACTATGGCTACACCTTC; cdr3_aa: CASSETGTPRDYGYTF
d_call: .; clone_size: .; v_call: TRBV11-3; j_call: TRBJ2-2; cdr3_nt: TGTGCCAGCAGCTTAGTCGCAGGGTCGAACACCGGGGAGCTGTTTTTT; cdr3_aa: CASSLVAGSNTGELFF
d_call: .; clone_size: .; v_call: TRBV7-6; j_call: TRBJ1-1; cdr3_nt: TGTGCCAGCAGCTTGAACAATAATTTGAACACTGAAGCTTTCTTT; cdr3_aa: CASSLNNNLNTEAFF
d_call: TRBD1; clone_size: .; v_call: TRBV11-2; j_call: TRBJ2-3; cdr3_nt: TGTGCCAGCAGCTCCGGACAGGGGACAGATACGCAGTATTTT; cdr3_aa: CASSSGQGTDTQYF
d_call: .; clone_size: .; v_call: TRBV6-6; j_call: TRBJ1-1; cdr3_nt: TGTGCCAGCAGTTACGAAGCTTACACTGAAGCTTTCTTT; cdr3_aa: CASSYEAYTEAFF
d_call: TRBD2; clone_size: .; v_call: TRBV5-5; j_call: TRBJ2-7; cdr3_nt: TGTGCCAGCAGCTTGGATCGGGGGGGATCTTACTACGAGCAGTACTTC; cdr3_aa: CASSLDRGGSYYEQYF
d_call: TRBD1; clone_size: .; v_call: TRBV5-4; j_call: TRBJ2-7; cdr3_nt: TGTGCCAGCAGACCCGGGACAGGGCGGTCCTACGAGCAGTACTTC; cdr3_aa: CASRPGTGRSYEQYF
d_call: TRBD1; clone_size: .; v_call: TRBV18; j_call: TRBJ2-3; cdr3_nt: TGTGCCAGCTCACGGGACAGGGTTCAAAGCACAGATACGCAGTATTTT; cdr3_aa: CASSRDRVQSTDTQYF
d_call: .; clone_size: .; v_call: TRBV19; j_call: TRBJ2-7; cdr3_nt: TGTGCCAGTAGTAACACCTACGAGCAGTACTTC; cdr3_aa: CASSNTYEQYF
d_call: .; clone_size: .; v_call: TRBV7-2; j_call: TRBJ1-4; cdr3_nt: TGTGCCAGCAGCCGCTTCACGGGGAGGTTTGAAAAACTGTTTTTT; cdr3_aa: CASSRFTGRFEKLFF
d_call: .; clone_size: .; v_call: TRBV9; j_call: TRBJ2-3; cdr3_nt: TGTGCCAGCAGCGTAGACAGGGAGTCCGATACGCAGTATTTT; cdr3_aa: CASSVDRESDTQYF
d_call: .; clone_size: .; v_call: TRBV12-1; j_call: TRBJ2-7; cdr3_nt: TGCGGACCGGACAGAGAAATATCCTACGAGCAGTACTTC; cdr3_aa: CGPDREISYEQYF
d_call: TRBD2; clone_size: .; v_call: TRBV5-6; j_call: TRBJ2-1; cdr3_nt: TGTGCCAGCAGCTTGGCCCCCGGGCTAGCGGGACTCCTAAAGCAGTTCTTC; cdr3_aa: CASSLAPGLAGLLKQFF
d_call: .; clone_size: .; v_call: TRBV18; j_call: TRBJ2-2; cdr3_nt: TGTGCCAGCTCAACCGAGAGGTCCGTGGTCGCCACCGGGGAGCTGTTTTTT; cdr3_aa: CASSTERSVVATGELFF
d_call: TRBD2; clone_size: .; v_call: TRBV9; j_call: TRBJ2-1; cdr3_nt: TGTGCCAGCAGCGTCACAGCGGGAGGATTAAATGAGCAGTTCTTC; cdr3_aa: CASSVTAGGLNEQFF
d_call: TRBD1; clone_size: .; v_call: TRBV28; j_call: TRBJ1-2; cdr3_nt: TGTGCCAGCAGTTTATTCAGGGGGCATGGCTACACCTTC; cdr3_aa: CASSLFRGHGYTF
d_call: TRBD2; clone_size: .; v_call: TRBV7-9; j_call: TRBJ2-1; cdr3_nt: TGTGCCAGCAGCCTGAGGCGGGGGGGCGATGAGCAGTTCTTC; cdr3_aa: CASSLRRGGDEQFF